The clone carrying this T cell receptor beta chain appeared a few times. Its target is unknown. The TCRbeta library was prepared with unique molecular identifiers. TCRdb re-analysed the PCR reads in MiXCR, keeping a single row per CDR3 protein. The profile covers about 58,000 distinct CDR3 sequences, with 44% appearing a single time and around 98% taken by the ten largest. This sample is part of a study of T-cell reconstitution after alpha-beta-depleted transplantation in children. General study points: Recipient T cells and thymic progenitors that survived were the source of the high TCRbeta diversity seen at day 60 in some patients. Newly generated T cells supplied most T-cell counts and diversity one year post-transplant.

The CDR3 is 15 residues long. The germline V gene has CDR1 SGHNT and CDR2 YENEEA. The V gene lost 3 bases and the J gene lost 5 bases, with 14 bases spanning the gap. The TCR was taken from a male patient under 18 who had a stem cell transplant for acute lymphoblastic leukemia, so the T cells may come from the graft donor. The material sequenced was PBMCs, mostly from graft donor cells, taken 360 days after TCRalphabeta/CD19-depleted stem cell transplant. The chain carries TRBV11-3 and TRBJ2-1; D ambiguous. For the CDR3, the DNA is TGTGCCAGCAGCTTTATAGGCTTTTCGGACAATGAGCAGTTCTTC. Residues: CASSFIGFSDNEQFF.